The clone carrying this T cell receptor beta chain was recorded at least ten times. Its antigen is not identified. This entry belongs to a study of T cells in Graves' hyperthyroidism and ophthalmopathy. Regarding the study as a whole: Separation of ophthalmopathy from stable hyperthyroidism was achieved by a 13 V-J model.

The CDR3 regions of TCR beta were amplified from RNA transcripts. HTBI primers were the set used in a first-round RT-PCR of the TCR CDR3. A single record per CDR3 protein comes from TCRdb applying MiXCR to the multiplex PCR reads. This sample has 300,000 to 350,000 distinct CDR3 sequences, with about 15% found just once. Newly diagnosed hyperthyroidism patients aged 18 to 65 years had disease lasting under 2 months. Criteria for exclusion of patients were uncontrolled infection, other autoimmune disease, pregnancy or lactation. From germline, CDR1 is SGHVS and CDR2 FNYEAQ. The J segment lost 3 bases and the V segment lost 4 bases, leaving 9 bases of the junction unmatched. The CDR3 has 15 residues.

The sequencing input was blood. The receptor comes from a man aged 25 to 45 with Graves' hyperthyroidism. The gene calls are TRBV7-6 and TRBJ2-7, with 7 bases matching TRBD1. CDR3 residues: CASSSRQGEFYEQYF. The CDR3 region has the DNA TGTGCCAGCAGCTCGAGACAGGGAGAATTCTACGAGCAGTACTTC.